This TCR beta chain was retrieved from a study of shared clonotypes between healthy human individuals. Findings and limits, study-wide: Clonotypes that were shared across four donors made up about 4.5% of naive CD4 clonotypes.

Generated by immunoSEQ multiplex PCR, the TCRdb table keeps only in-frame clones and is missing some. In the table there are about 960,000 clones, around 80% of which are singletons. CDR1 and CDR2 (germline): MNHNY, SVGAGI (reference sequence). V was cut by 2 bases and J by 8 bases, with 10 bases left in between. The CDR3 runs to 13 residues. In regard to this clone: The antigen is undetermined.

This TCR was sampled from a man aged 18-30 years in good health. The sequencing input was memory CD4+ T cells sorted from blood. Subset: CD45RA-negative fraction. This chain uses TRBV6-6 with TRBJ2-1; TRBD1 might be the D (5 bases). The CDR3 sequence: CASSYNRLDEQFF. The CDR3 bases are TGTGCCAGCAGTTACAACAGGTTGGATGAGCAGTTCTTC.